The TCR beta chain under discussion was sequenced for a study of OX40 agonist ivuxolimab in advanced cancers. For the study in its entirety: Ivuxolimab was an agonistic, fully human IgG2 monoclonal antibody directed against OX40 (CD134), a costimulatory receptor. Among the roughly 54 dose-escalation patients, around 20 had hepatocellular carcinoma, roughly 15 melanoma, 9 renal cell carcinoma and 9 head and neck cancer. In the dose-escalation cohort, 75% to 85% of patients were male, and the mean age was approximately 60 years with a range of about 20 to 80. Prior anti-PD-1, anti-PD-L1 or anti-CTLA-4 therapy was permitted, and checkpoint inhibitors had been received by around 40% of dose-escalation patients. The point of sequencing TCRbeta in the periphery was to test whether ivuxolimab changed TCR sequence diversity and drove clonal T-cell expansion. Partial responses occurred in three dose-escalation patients: two with cutaneous melanoma and one with hepatocellular carcinoma. The paper reports the monotherapy dose-escalation portion (N of about 56 patients) of the phase I ivuxolimab trial. Intravenous ivuxolimab was administered to patients every 2 weeks at six dose levels: 0.01, 0.1, 0.3, 1.5, 3 and 10 mg/kg. Here is what the overall study found, with its caveats: After ivuxolimab, expanded clones were on average more numerous among CD8+ T cells than among CD4+ T cells. The antigen specificity of the clonally expanded peripheral T cells was not determined. At doses of 0.1 to 3.0 mg/kg, clonal expansion of both CD4+ and CD8+ T cells in blood was seen between baseline and week 6. Partial responders in the 0.1-3.0 mg/kg groups had among the lowest normalized peripheral clonal expansion, especially among CD8+ T cells. Low levels of normalized T-cell clonal expansion were also seen in some patients who did not respond.

Genomic DNA was extracted from sorted cells for sequencing of the TCRbeta CDR3 region. The immunoSEQ Assay was used for sequencing of TCRbeta CDR3 regions. Held by TCRdb, this immuneACCESS table contains in-frame sequences only and omits some clones. Under half of the omission traces to an unresolved V gene where checked; the cause of the rest is unknown. The table for this sample lists about 47,000 clones; approximately 81% of them were counted only once. Roughly 25% of the sample is taken by the ten largest. This clone qualifies as medium-sized (0.01 to 0.1%). Its antigen target is currently unknown. One base away there is no much larger clone; base qualities are not given. Patients with autoimmune disease history or receiving systemic immunosuppression were excluded from the trial. In every dose cohort, peripheral blood was drawn for TCR sequencing at baseline, cycle 4 day 1, and cycle 7 day 1. Samples came from an open-label, multicenter, first-in-human phase I dose-escalation trial of ivuxolimab. The trial enrolled adults with locally advanced or metastatic head and neck squamous cell, hepatocellular, melanoma or renal cell carcinoma. Before TCR sequencing, CD4+ T cells and CD8+ T cells were sorted from peripheral blood as separate populations.

The receptor's source is an adult with an advanced solid tumor such as melanoma, head and neck, liver or kidney cancer. The material was CD4+ or CD8+ T cells sorted from blood, obtained in a trial of the OX40 agonist ivuxolimab.

Here the CDR3 is given as CASSTTGGTEAFF. DNA sequence: TGTGCCAGCAGTACTACAGGGGGAACTGAAGCTTTCTTT. The rearrangement combines TRBV6-5 with TRBJ1-1; 8 of the junction bases match TRBD1. Unmatched junction bases come to 4, with V trimmed by 5 bases and J by 5 bases. Reading from cysteine to phenylalanine, the CDR3 counts 13 amino acids. Left in the record is the CDR3 DNA by itself, 39 bases read in frame from the first base. Reading the germline V gene gives CDR1 MNHEY and CDR2 SVGAGI.